This TCR beta chain was profiled in a study of CD8 T cells in ankylosing spondylitis. A remark on this clonotype: Its target is unknown.

In making TCR beta libraries, quantitative 5'-RACE with molecular barcodes was used. TCRdb analysed the 5' RACE reads with MiXCR anew, one entry per CDR3 protein. The sample yields some 840,000 distinct CDR3 sequences, 10% to 15% seen once. Points from the study as a whole: The disease-linked clones had a CD8+ phenotype and low blood frequencies. Characteristic, it appeared, of ankylosing spondylitis blood was a TCR beta motif of fewer than 10 highly homologous variants. Significant enrichment of disease-linked clones was reportedly seen in matched ankylosing spondylitis synovial fluid. Prior work had noted some motif variants in reactive arthritis blood and synovial fluid.

Germline assignment: CDR1 DFQATT and CDR2 SNEGSKA (reference sequence). This CDR3 is 12 amino acids long. V lost 1 base and J 9 bases, leaving 10 bases between the germline ends. The material sequenced was blood, either unsorted or a sorted T cell fraction (not recorded which). This rearrangement joins TRBV20-1 to TRBJ1-3; possibly TRBD1 for D (5 bases). This sequence originates from a male donor with ankylosing spondylitis. Written as DNA, the CDR3 is TGCAGTGCTAGAGCAACAGGAGCCACCATATATTTT. Protein product: CSARATGATIYF.